This passage covers 7 T cell receptor beta chains from one sample sequenced in a study of blood T cell repertoires in COVID-19. The table came from immunoSEQ multiplex PCR; TCRdb's copy has only in-frame clones and leaves some out. The data show 110,000 or so clones, 75% to 90% seen once. Sequencing was done on a sample of peripheral blood. Receptors originate from a woman between 55 and 75 years old with COVID-19, enrolled during active disease.

The gene calls are TRBV12-5 and TRBJ2-3; D may be TRBD2 (5 bases). V lost 1 base and J lost 4, with 9 bases in between. Per the germline V gene, CDR1 is LGHNT and CDR2 is FRNRAP. This CDR3 is built from 14 residues. The CDR3 is CASGLGTRADTQYF. The DNA for the CDR3 is TGTGCTAGTGGTTTGGGTACTAGGGCAGATACGCAGTATTTT.

The chain carries TRBV27 and TRBJ1-2; 8 bases line up with TRBD1. The CDR3 has 14 amino acids. V lost 3 bases to trimming and J lost 5 bases; unmatched junction nucleotides: 5. Germline V lookup: CDR1 MNHEY, CDR2 SMNVEV (reference sequence). CDR3 loop: CASSFQGAGYGYTF. The CDR3 DNA follows: TGTGCCAGCAGTTTCCAGGGGGCTGGGTATGGCTACACCTTC.

The V gene is TRBV7-3, the J gene TRBJ2-7, with D perhaps matching TRBD1 (6 bases). Germline CDR1 reads SGHTA; CDR2 reads FQGTGA. V lost 0 bases and J 2 bases, leaving 17 bases between the germline ends. This CDR3 has 17 residues. DNA for the CDR3: TGTGCCAGCAGCTTAACCGGACAGCACGCGTTCCCCTACGAGCAGTACTTC. Encoded protein: CASSLTGQHAFPYEQYF.

The gene calls are TRBV11-2 and TRBJ2-7, with a tentative D call TRBD1 (5 bases). There are 13 residues in the CDR3. Trimming shortened V by 5 bases and J by 5 bases, and 13 bases separated the two germline ends. CDR1 SGHAT and CDR2 FQNNGV come from the germline V gene. Written as DNA, the CDR3 is TGTGCCAGCAGCCGACAGACTGAGGACGAGCAGTACTTC. Its translation: CASSRQTEDEQYF.

The J gene is TRBJ1-2, the V gene TRBV7-9, with D unresolved. Trimming left V 5 bases short and J 0 bases short, with 13 bases between. CDR1 and CDR2 from the germline V gene are SEHNR and FQNEAQ (reference sequence). This CDR3 is built from 15 residues. The CDR3 nucleotides are TGTGCCAGCAGCCCCCCTACGGTCTCTAACTATGGCTACACCTTC. Its protein is CASSPPTVSNYGYTF.

In this sample, this clone turned up a few times. The CDR3 here is CASSTGLADTQYF. In DNA form, the CDR3 reads TGTGCCAGCAGTACAGGGTTAGCAGATACGCAGTATTTT. The rearrangement joins TRBV27 to TRBJ2-3, with D possibly being TRBD1 (6 bases). V lost 5 bases, J lost 4 bases, and 10 bases lay in between. The CDR3 sequence is 13 residues long. Per the germline V gene, CDR1 is MNHEY and CDR2 is SMNVEV (reference sequence).

This chain connects TRBV3-1 (or the pseudogene TRBV3-2) to TRBJ2-4; 11 nucleotides align to TRBD2. Unmatched junction bases numbered 7, after V lost 0 bases and J lost 0 bases. The length of the CDR3 is 19 residues. CDR1 and CDR2 (germline): LGHDT, YNNKEL (reference sequence). CDR3 bases: TGTGCCAGCAGCCAAGATCAGCTAGCGGGGGGCTTAGCCAAAAACATTCAGTACTTC. This sequence encodes CASSQDQLAGGLAKNIQYF.